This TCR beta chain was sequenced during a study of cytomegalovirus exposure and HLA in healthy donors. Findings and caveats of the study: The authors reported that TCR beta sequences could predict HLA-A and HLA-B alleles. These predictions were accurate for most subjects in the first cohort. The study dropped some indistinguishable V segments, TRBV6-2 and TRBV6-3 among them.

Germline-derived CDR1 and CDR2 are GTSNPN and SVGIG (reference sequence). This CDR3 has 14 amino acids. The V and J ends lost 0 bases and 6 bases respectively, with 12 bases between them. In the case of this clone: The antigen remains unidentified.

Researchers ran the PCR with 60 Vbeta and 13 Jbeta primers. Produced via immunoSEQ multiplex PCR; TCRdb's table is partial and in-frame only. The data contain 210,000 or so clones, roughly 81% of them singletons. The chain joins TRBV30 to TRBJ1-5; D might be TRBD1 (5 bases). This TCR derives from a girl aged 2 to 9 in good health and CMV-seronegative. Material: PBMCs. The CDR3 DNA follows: TGTGCCTGGAGTGTTGGCCAGGGAGGTCAGCCCCAGCATTTT. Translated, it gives CAWSVGQGGQPQHF. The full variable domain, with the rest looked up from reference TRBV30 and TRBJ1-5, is SQTIHQWPATLVQPVGSPLSLECTVEGTSNPNLYWYRQAAGRGLQLLFYSVGIGQISSEVPQNLSASRPQDRQFILSSKKLLLSDSGFYLCAWSVGQGGQPQHFGDGTRLSIL.